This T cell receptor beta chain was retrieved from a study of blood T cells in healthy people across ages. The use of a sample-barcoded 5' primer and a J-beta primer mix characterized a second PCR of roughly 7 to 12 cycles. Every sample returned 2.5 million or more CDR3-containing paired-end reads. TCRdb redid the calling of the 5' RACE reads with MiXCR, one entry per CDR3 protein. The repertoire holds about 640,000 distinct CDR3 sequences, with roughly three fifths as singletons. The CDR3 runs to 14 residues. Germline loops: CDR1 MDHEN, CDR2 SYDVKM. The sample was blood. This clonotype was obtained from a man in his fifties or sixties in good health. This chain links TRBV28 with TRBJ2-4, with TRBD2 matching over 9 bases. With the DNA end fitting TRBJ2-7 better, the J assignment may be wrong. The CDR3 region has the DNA TGTGCCAGCATTAATAGCGGGGGTACCTACGAGCAGTACTTC. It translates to CASINSGGTYEQYF.